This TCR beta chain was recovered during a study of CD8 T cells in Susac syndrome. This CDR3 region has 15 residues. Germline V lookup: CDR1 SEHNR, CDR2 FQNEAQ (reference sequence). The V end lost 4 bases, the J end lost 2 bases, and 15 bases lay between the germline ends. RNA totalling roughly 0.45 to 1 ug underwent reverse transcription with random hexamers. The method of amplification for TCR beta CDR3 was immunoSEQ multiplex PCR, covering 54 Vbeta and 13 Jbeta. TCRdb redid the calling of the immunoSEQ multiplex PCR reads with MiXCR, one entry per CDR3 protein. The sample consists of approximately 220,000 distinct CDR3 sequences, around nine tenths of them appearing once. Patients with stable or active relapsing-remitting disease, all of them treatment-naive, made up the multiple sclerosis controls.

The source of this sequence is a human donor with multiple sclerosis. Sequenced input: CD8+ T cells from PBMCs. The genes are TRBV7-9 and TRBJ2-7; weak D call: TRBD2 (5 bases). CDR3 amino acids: CASSSFGKVTYEQYF. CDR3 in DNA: TGTGCCAGCAGCTCGTTCGGGAAGGTGACCTACGAGCAGTACTTC.